This record looks at one T cell receptor (beta chain) sequence and its context. Its cognate antigen is unknown. This record belongs to a study of molecular identifiers for immune sequencing clone quantification. There are 13 residues in the CDR3. V was trimmed by 10 bases and J by 15 bases, leaving 25 bases between them. Germline CDR1 is MDHEN and CDR2 is SYDVKM. Bulk libraries came from a prior protocol with listed TCR primers. TCRdb reprocessed the PCR reads via MiXCR and lists one record per CDR3 protein. The table includes about 630,000 distinct CDR3 sequences, roughly 25% detected once. Sequencing libraries of naive CD8 cells derived from around 20,000 to 1,000,000 sorted cells with 10%, 30% or 50% RNA. A CD8+CD4-CCR7+CD45RA+ phenotype served as the sorting definition for naive CD8 T cells. The study, taken as a whole, reports: Detecting spiked Jurkat TCR RNA from one cell among roughly 900,000 naive cells was reportedly possible.

This sequence joins TRBV28 and TRBJ2-1; no reliable D call. The sequence derives from a human donor in good health. Some libraries in this study had Jurkat cell RNA spiked in. Sequencing was done on a sample of naive CD8+ T cells from blood, with Jurkat cell RNA spiked in. Subset here: FACS-sorted CD8+CD4-CCR7+CD45RA+ naive T cells. CDR3 loop: CATTFGTCGHRFF. CDR3 coding DNA: TGTGCCACCACCTTCGGCACCTGCGGTCACCGGTTCTTC.